These 24 T cell receptor beta chains came from one sample sequenced in a study of T-cell reconstitution after alpha-beta-depleted transplantation in children. Researchers prepared the TCRbeta library using unique molecular identifiers, the study reports. TCRdb re-called the PCR reads with MiXCR, one entry per CDR3 protein. This sample yields almost 500,000 distinct CDR3 sequences, of which 12% are seen a single time; 4.5% to 6% belongs to the top ten. The input for sequencing was PBMCs from the stem cell graft donor, taken from the stem cell graft. These TCRs come from a human donor who donated a stem cell graft to a child with combined immunodeficiency.

This clonotype came up a few times. V and J are TRBV15 and TRBJ2-5; TRBD2 is a possible D gene (7 bases). This CDR3 is 15 amino acids long. V dropped 2 bases and J dropped 2 bases, with 12 bases sitting between them. Germline V gene lookup returns CDR1 LNHNV and CDR2 YYDKDF (reference sequence). The CDR3 nucleotides read TGTGCCACCAGCAGACGGGGGGCCCTTCAAGAGACCCAGTACTTC. Protein product: CATSRRGALQETQYF.

This clonotype showed up just a few times. V gene TRBV3-1 combines with J gene TRBJ2-1, with D perhaps TRBD2 (6 bases). Germline CDR1 and CDR2: LGHDT and YNNKEL (reference sequence). The ends were cut back, 3 bases at V and 7 bases at J, with 31 bases in the middle. This CDR3 has 20 amino acids. CDR3 nucleotide sequence: TGTGCCAGCAGCCAGGCCGTGGGTTGGGCGGGGAAATCCACATGGAATGAGCAGTTCTTC. Protein product: CASSQAVGWAGKSTWNEQFF.

This clonotype has ten or more counts. This chain joins TRBV20-1 and TRBJ1-2; D is perhaps TRBD1 (5 bases). Trimming cost V 0 bases and J 6 bases, with 11 bases left between them. The germline V gene encodes CDR1 DFQATT and CDR2 SNEGSKA (reference sequence). The CDR3 consists of 13 residues. The CDR3 loop is CSARDRTRNGYTF. In DNA form, the CDR3 reads TGCAGTGCTAGAGATAGGACAAGAAATGGCTACACCTTC.

The chain combines TRBV4-1 with TRBJ2-3; D gene ambiguous. Germline V CDR1 and CDR2: MGHRA, YSYEKL. CDR3 length: 12 amino acids. The ends were cut back, 3 bases at V and 10 bases at J, with 11 bases in the middle. The CDR3 DNA reads as TGCGCCAGCAGCCAGGTAGCCGATCCGCAGTATTTT. Residues: CASSQVADPQYF.

This clonotype was detected a few times. The chain combines TRBV28 with TRBJ2-7; D gene unclear. This CDR3 has 13 amino acids. V shed 3 bases and J shed 5 bases, with 11 bases lying between them. CDR1 and CDR2 (germline): MDHEN, SYDVKM. CDR3 protein: CASSFPREDEQYF. The CDR3 DNA follows: TGTGCCAGCAGTTTCCCTCGTGAGGACGAGCAGTACTTC. The whole variable domain, filled in from reference TRBV28 and TRBJ2-7, reads DVKVTQSSRYLVKRTGEKVFLECVQDMDHENMFWYRQDPGLGLRLIYFSYDVKMKEKGDIPEGYSVSREKKERFSLILESASTNQTSMYLCASSFPREDEQYFGPGTRLTVT.

The chain employs TRBV27 and TRBJ2-7, with unresolved D. The V gene's germline CDR1 is MNHEY and CDR2 SMNVEV (reference sequence). The CDR3 runs to 15 residues. Trimming shortened V by 5 bases and J by 0 bases, and 14 bases separated the two germline ends. The CDR3 region is CASSPQGLSSYEQYF. The CDR3 DNA is TGTGCCAGCAGTCCTCAAGGCCTAAGCTCCTACGAGCAGTACTTC.

V is TRBV29-1 and J is TRBJ2-5; TRBD2 is a possible D gene (5 bases). Germline V gene sequence: CDR1 SQVTM, CDR2 ANQGSEA. There are 15 residues in the CDR3. The V end was cut by 3 bases, the J end by 5 bases, with 19 bases between. DNA for the CDR3: TGCAGCGTTGATCCTAGCCTTAAGCCCCGGGAGACCCAGTACTTC. Encoded protein: CSVDPSLKPRETQYF.

V is TRBV15 and J is TRBJ2-7, with D maybe TRBD1 (5 bases). Germline loops: CDR1 LNHNV, CDR2 YYDKDF (reference sequence). Trimming took 1 base from V and 2 from J, leaving 12 bases between them. The CDR3 spans 15 residues. CDR3: CATSRGNRFPYEQYF. The CDR3 DNA sequence: TGTGCCACCAGCAGAGGAAACAGGTTTCCCTACGAGCAGTACTTC.

There are a few counts of this clonotype. This rearrangement joins TRBV24-1 to TRBJ2-1; no definite D call. This CDR3 is 12 amino acids long. V lost 1 base and J lost 6, with 3 bases in between. Germline CDR1 is KGHDR and CDR2 is SFDVKD. CDR3 sequence (DNA): TGTGCCACCAGTGATTTCCCCAATGAGCAGTTCTTC. Its protein is CATSDFPNEQFF.

The genes are TRBV29-1 and TRBJ2-2, with D perhaps TRBD2 (7 bases). The CDR3 contains 14 residues. V lost 7 bases, J lost 5 bases, and 17 bases lay in between. CDR1 is SQVTM and CDR2 is ANQGSEA in the germline V gene. CDR3 residues: CSAEGGEETGELFF. The CDR3 coding sequence is TGCAGCGCTGAGGGGGGGGAAGAGACCGGGGAGCTGTTTTTT.

This clonotype appeared many times. A junction end diverges from the germline sequence, so it may reflect a read error. The chain uses TRBV6-1 and TRBJ1-1, with 7 bases aligning to TRBD1. This CDR3 comprises 14 residues. CDR1 is MNHNS, CDR2 SASEGT, per germline. The DNA of the CDR3 is TGTGCCAGCAGGGAAGGAGGGGGCGGAACTGAAGCTTTCTTT. Translation gives CASREGGGGTEAFF.

This chain links TRBV6-1 with TRBJ2-5, with 11 bases aligning to TRBD2. The germline V gene encodes CDR1 MNHNS and CDR2 SASEGT. There are 14 residues in the CDR3. V gave up 10 bases and J gave up 3 bases; unmatched junction bases: 7. This CDR3 is CATKGLAVKETQYF. CDR3 bases: TGTGCCACCAAGGGACTAGCGGTGAAAGAGACCCAGTACTTC.

This clonotype was counted a few times. V is TRBV9 and J is TRBJ2-2, with TRBD1 identical over 10 bases. The length of the CDR3 is 16 residues. The germline V gene encodes CDR1 SGDLS and CDR2 YYNGEE. J was trimmed by 6 bases and V by 1 base; bases with no gene match: 6. This CDR3 is CASSVFWTGGAGELFF. The CDR3 region has the DNA TGTGCCAGCAGCGTATTTTGGACAGGGGGAGCCGGGGAGCTGTTTTTT.

This clonotype was seen many times. The V call is TRBV3-1, the J call TRBJ2-2; tentatively, D is TRBD2 (6 bases). Germline V gene data show CDR1 as LGHDT and CDR2 as YNNKEL (reference sequence). The CDR3 is 17 residues long. Trimming removed 0 bases from V and 9 bases from J, with 20 bases in between. The CDR3 DNA reads as TGTGCCAGCAGCCAAGAAGCACCGCGGGACGCCGACAGGGAGCTGTTTTTT. Its translation is CASSQEAPRDADRELFF.

This clonotype was observed many times. V is TRBV20-1 and J is TRBJ2-7; D not resolved. The CDR3 has 15 amino acids. Trimming shortened V by 6 bases and J by 0 bases, and 18 bases separated the two germline ends. The germline gives CDR1 DFQATT, CDR2 SNEGSKA (reference sequence). The CDR3 here is CSASQLDHSSYEQYF. The CDR3 coding sequence is TGCAGTGCGTCACAACTCGACCACAGCTCCTACGAGCAGTACTTC.

This clonotype came up many times. The chain combines TRBV4-2 with TRBJ2-1; TRBD2 might be the D (5 bases). Per the germline V gene, CDR1 is LGHNA and CDR2 is YNFKEQ. This CDR3 is 17 amino acids long. Trimming removed 0 bases from V and 0 bases from J, with 12 bases in between. The CDR3 region is CASSQDVERSSYNEQFF. CDR3 coding DNA: TGTGCCAGCAGCCAAGATGTCGAGCGGAGCTCCTACAATGAGCAGTTCTTC.

The V call is TRBV7-9, the J call TRBJ2-6, with 9 bases aligning to TRBD1. The V segment lost 6 bases and the J segment 1 base; nucleotides outside the gene matches: 4. This CDR3 has 16 residues. In germline, CDR1 is SEHNR, CDR2 FQNEAQ (reference sequence). The CDR3 protein is CASRSGTGSGANVLTF. For the CDR3, the DNA is TGTGCCAGCAGATCCGGGACAGGGTCTGGGGCCAACGTCCTGACTTTC.

In this sample, this clonotype turned up once. The rearrangement uses TRBV7-3 and TRBJ2-1, with a tentative D call TRBD1 (5 bases). The CDR3 is 16 residues long. Germline lookup yields CDR1 SGHTA and CDR2 FQGTGA. V was pared by 4 bases and J by 5 bases, with 18 bases between. The CDR3 DNA is TGTGCCAGCAGCTCCACGGGTGGGGCTAACCACAATGAGCAGTTCTTC. Translation gives CASSSTGGANHNEQFF. Drawing the rest from reference TRBV7-3 and TRBJ2-1, the complete variable domain is GAGVSQTPSNKVTEKGKYVELRCDPISGHTALYWYRQSLGQGPEFLIYFQGTGAADDSGLPNDRFFAVRPEGSVSTLKIQRTERGDSAVYLCASSSTGGANHNEQFFGPGTRLTVL.

This clonotype was counted between two and nine times. The chain recombines TRBV5-1 with TRBJ1-1; TRBD1 is a possible D gene (6 bases). Germline CDR1 SGHRS, CDR2 YFSETQ. Trimming shortened V by 4 bases and J by 4 bases, and 14 bases separated the two germline ends. This CDR3 has 14 residues. CDR3: CASSTQGRGTEAFF. DNA for the CDR3: TGCGCCAGCAGCACACAGGGCAGGGGCACTGAAGCTTTCTTT.

This clonotype was detected ten times or more. The J gene is TRBJ1-1, the V gene TRBV7-9, with D uncertain. Looked up from germline, CDR1 is SEHNR and CDR2 is FQNEAQ (reference sequence). Trimming cost V 1 base and J 1 base, with 7 bases left between them. The CDR3 spans 14 residues. DNA for the CDR3: TGTGCCAGCAGCTTAGTCGCAGGGAACACTGAAGCTTTCTTT. Translating gives CASSLVAGNTEAFF.

The rearrangement joins TRBV19 to TRBJ2-1, with 9 bases matching TRBD2. With 6 bases clipped from V and 7 bases from J, the junction kept 4 bases outside the gene matches. The V gene's germline CDR1 is LNHDA and CDR2 SQIVND (reference sequence). This CDR3 is built from 13 residues. Here the CDR3 DNA reads TGTGCCAGTAGAGGACTAGCGCTGAATGAGCAGTTCTTC. Protein: CASRGLALNEQFF.

At least ten counts were recorded for this clonotype. The CDR3, as DNA: TGTGCCAGCAGCTTGTACGGGATGGGGAATGAGCAGTTCTTC. It translates to CASSLYGMGNEQFF. This chain joins TRBV5-5 and TRBJ2-1; TRBD2 is a possible D gene (5 bases). The CDR3 loop spans 14 amino acids. The germline CDR1 and CDR2 sequences are SGHKS and YYEKEE (reference sequence). V was pared by 1 base and J by 7 bases, with 12 bases between.

This sequence joins TRBV29-1 and TRBJ2-1, with TRBD2 identical over 11 bases. The CDR3 extends over 14 amino acids. The V gene's germline CDR1 is SQVTM and CDR2 ANQGSEA. J lost 4 bases, V lost 4 bases, and 3 bases had no gene match. As DNA, the CDR3 is TGCAGCGTTGGGACTAGCGGGCATTACAATGAGCAGTTCTTC. Protein product: CSVGTSGHYNEQFF.

This clonotype was seen repeatedly, ten times or more. The chain joins TRBV7-8 to TRBJ2-7, with D possibly being TRBD2 (6 bases). V gave up 3 bases and J gave up 1 base, with 10 bases separating them. Germline V gives CDR1 SGHVS, CDR2 FQNEAQ. There are 14 residues in the CDR3. The CDR3: CASSFAGTSYEQYF. The CDR3 DNA is TGTGCCAGCAGCTTCGCCGGGACTTCCTACGAGCAGTACTTC. Filled out from reference TRBV7-8 and TRBJ2-7, the complete variable domain reads GAGVSQSPRYKVAKRGQDVALRCDPISGHVSLFWYQQALGQGPEFLTYFQNEAQLDKSGLPSDRFFAERPEGSVSTLKIQRTQQEDSAVYLCASSFAGTSYEQYFGPGTRLTVT.